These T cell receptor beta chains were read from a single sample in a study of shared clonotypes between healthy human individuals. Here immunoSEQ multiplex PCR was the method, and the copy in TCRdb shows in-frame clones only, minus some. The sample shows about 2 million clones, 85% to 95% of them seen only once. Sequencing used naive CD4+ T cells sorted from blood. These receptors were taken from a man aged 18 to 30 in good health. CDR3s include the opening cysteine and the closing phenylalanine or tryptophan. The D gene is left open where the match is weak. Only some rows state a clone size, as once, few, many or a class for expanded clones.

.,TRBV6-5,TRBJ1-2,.,TGTGCCAGCAGTTACCGTCAGGAAAACTATGGCTACACCTTC,CASSYRQENYGYTF
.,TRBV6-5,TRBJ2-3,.,TGTGCCAGCAGTTACCTACATGCGGATACGCAGTATTTT,CASSYLHADTQYF
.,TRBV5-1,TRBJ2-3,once,TGCGCCAGCAGCTTGCAAGGGATGAGCACAGATACGCAGTATTTT,CASSLQGMSTDTQYF
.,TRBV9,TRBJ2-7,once,TGTGCCAGCAGCGCCCCAGGGGCCGAGCAGTACTTC,CASSAPGAEQYF
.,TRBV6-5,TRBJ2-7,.,TGTGCCAGCAGTTTCCGGATCGCGCCAAACTACGAGCAGTACTTC,CASSFRIAPNYEQYF
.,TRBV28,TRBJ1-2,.,TGTGCCAGCAGTTTATTAAAGGGGTATGGCTACACCTTC,CASSLLKGYGYTF
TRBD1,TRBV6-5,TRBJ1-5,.,TGTGCCAGCAGTCCCGGGACAGGGTCTCAGCCCCAGCATTTT,CASSPGTGSQPQHF
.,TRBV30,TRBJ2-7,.,TGTGCCTGGAGTGTAGTAGGGGGCTACGAGCAGTACTTC,CAWSVVGGYEQYF
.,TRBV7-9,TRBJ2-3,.,TGTGCCAGCAGCTTGAGTGGGGGGTATAGCACAGATACGCAGTATTTT,CASSLSGGYSTDTQYF
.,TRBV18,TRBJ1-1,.,TGTGCCAGCTCACGACAGGAGAACACTGAAGCTTTCTTT,CASSRQENTEAFF
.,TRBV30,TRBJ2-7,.,TGTGCCTGGGGCGGGGAAAACCCTACCTACGAGCAGTACTTC,CAWGGENPTYEQYF
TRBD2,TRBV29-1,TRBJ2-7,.,TGCAGCGTTGATCGTGGGGGAGGGATCGAGCAGTACTTC,CSVDRGGGIEQYF
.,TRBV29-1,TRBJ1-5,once,TGCAGCGTTGGGACCGACGGGAATCAGCCCCAGCATTTT,CSVGTDGNQPQHF
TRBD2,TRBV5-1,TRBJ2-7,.,TGCGCCAGCAGAGCTAGCGGGAGGACGGACGAGCAGTACTTC,CASRASGRTDEQYF
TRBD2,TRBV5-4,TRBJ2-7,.,TGTGCCAGCAGCTCGCCGACTAGCGTAGACGAGCAGTACTTC,CASSSPTSVDEQYF
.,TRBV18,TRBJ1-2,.,TGTGCCAGCTCACCACCGAGTCTGAGCGGCTACACCTTC,CASSPPSLSGYTF
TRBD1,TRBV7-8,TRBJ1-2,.,TGTGCCAGCAGCTTGAAGCAGGGGGGGTATGGCTACACCTTC,CASSLKQGGYGYTF
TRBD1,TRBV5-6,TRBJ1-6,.,TGTGCCAGCAGCTTGGCCGGGACAGGTTATAATTCACCCCTCCACTTT,CASSLAGTGYNSPLHF
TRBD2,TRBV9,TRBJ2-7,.,TGTGCCAGCAGCGTAGGAGGGACTAGCGGCTACGAGCAGTACTTC,CASSVGGTSGYEQYF
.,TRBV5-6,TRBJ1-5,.,TGTGCCAGCAGCTTAGGAGGGTTCAGCAATCAGCCCCAGCATTTT,CASSLGGFSNQPQHF
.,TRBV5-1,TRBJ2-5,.,TGCGCCAGCAGCTTGGACGGGCGGGGAGAGACCCAGTACTTC,CASSLDGRGETQYF
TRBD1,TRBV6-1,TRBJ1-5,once,TGTGCCAGCAGTGACGAACTCACCGACAGGGTTAGCAATCAGCCCCAGCATTTT,CASSDELTDRVSNQPQHF
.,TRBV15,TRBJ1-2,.,TGTGCCACCAGCAGAGATCTTAGCTATGGCTACACCTTC,CATSRDLSYGYTF
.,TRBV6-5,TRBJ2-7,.,TGTGCCAGCAGAACTAACCGGGACATACGCTACGAGCAGTACTTC,CASRTNRDIRYEQYF
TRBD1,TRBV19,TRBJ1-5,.,TGTGCCAGTAGTATCGGGACAGGGGGCGAGCCCCAGCATTTT,CASSIGTGGEPQHF
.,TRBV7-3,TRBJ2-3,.,TGTGCCAGCAGCCCGGAGGGGCTAAGCACAGATACGCAGTATTTT,CASSPEGLSTDTQYF
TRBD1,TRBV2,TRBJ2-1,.,TGTGCCAGCACACAGGGGCAAAATGAGCAGTTCTTC,CASTQGQNEQFF
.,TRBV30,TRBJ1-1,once,TGTGCCTGGAGGGGGACCCTTTTATCGGGTGAAGCTTTCTTT,CAWRGTLLSGEAFF
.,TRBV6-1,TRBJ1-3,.,TGTGCCAGCAGTCAAGACAGAGGACTCTCTGGAAACACCATATATTTT,CASSQDRGLSGNTIYF
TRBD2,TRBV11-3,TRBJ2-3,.,TGTGCCAGCAGCTTAGGTGCTAGCGGTTACACAGATACGCAGTATTTT,CASSLGASGYTDTQYF
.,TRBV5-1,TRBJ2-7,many,TGCGCCAGCAGCCCTGGCTACGAGCAGTACTTC,CASSPGYEQYF
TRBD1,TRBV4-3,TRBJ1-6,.,TGCGCCAGCAGGTCCGGGACAGGGATTTCACCCCTCCACTTT,CASRSGTGISPLHF
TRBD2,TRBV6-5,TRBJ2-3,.,TGTGCCAGCAGATTGTCCGGGGGGGAAGATACGCAGTATTTT,CASRLSGGEDTQYF
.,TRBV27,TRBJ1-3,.,TGTGCCAGCAGTTCGTCGGACAGTGGAAACACCATATATTTT,CASSSSDSGNTIYF
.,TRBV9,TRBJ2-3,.,TGTGCCAGCCAGCGTAGCGTCGGGAAACCGGTGGAGGATACGCAGTATTTT,CASQRSVGKPVEDTQYF
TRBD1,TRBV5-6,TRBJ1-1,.,TGTGCCAGCAGCTCCTCAGGGGGTGTCACTGAAGCTTTCTTT,CASSSSGGVTEAFF
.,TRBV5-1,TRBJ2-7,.,TGCGCCAGCAGCTTGAGCAGGGGCGACCACGAGCAGTACTTC,CASSLSRGDHEQYF
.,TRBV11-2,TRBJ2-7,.,TGTGCCAGCAGCTTAGATGGCTACGTTTACGAGCAGTACTTC,CASSLDGYVYEQYF
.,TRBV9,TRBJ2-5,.,TGTGCCAGCAGCGTAGAGACACAAGAGACCCAGTACTTC,CASSVETQETQYF
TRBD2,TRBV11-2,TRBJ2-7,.,TGTGCCAGCAGCTTAGGCGGCGGGGGGTCGAACTACGAGCAGTACTTC,CASSLGGGGSNYEQYF
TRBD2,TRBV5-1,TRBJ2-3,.,TGCACCAGCAGCGTCCGGACTAGCAGCACAGATACGCAGTATTTT,CTSSVRTSSTDTQYF